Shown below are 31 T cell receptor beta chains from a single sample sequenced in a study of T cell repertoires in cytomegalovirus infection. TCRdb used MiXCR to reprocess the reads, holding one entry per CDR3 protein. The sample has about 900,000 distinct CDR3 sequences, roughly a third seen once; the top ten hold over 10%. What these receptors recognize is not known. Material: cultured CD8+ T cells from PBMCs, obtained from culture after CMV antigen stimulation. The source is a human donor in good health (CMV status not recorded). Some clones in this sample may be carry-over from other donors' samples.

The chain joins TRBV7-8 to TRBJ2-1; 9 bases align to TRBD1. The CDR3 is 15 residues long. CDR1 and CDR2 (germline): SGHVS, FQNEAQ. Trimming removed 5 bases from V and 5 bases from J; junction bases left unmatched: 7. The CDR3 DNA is TGTGCCAGCAGCATCCGGGACAGGGCAAACAATGAGCAGTTCTTC. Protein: CASSIRDRANNEQFF.

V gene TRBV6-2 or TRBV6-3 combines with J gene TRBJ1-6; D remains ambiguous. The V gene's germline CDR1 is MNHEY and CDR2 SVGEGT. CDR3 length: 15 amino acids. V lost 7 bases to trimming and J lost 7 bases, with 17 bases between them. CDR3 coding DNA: TGTGCCAGCAACCCACGGGGAGATAGGAATTCACCCCTCCACTTT. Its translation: CASNPRGDRNSPLHF.

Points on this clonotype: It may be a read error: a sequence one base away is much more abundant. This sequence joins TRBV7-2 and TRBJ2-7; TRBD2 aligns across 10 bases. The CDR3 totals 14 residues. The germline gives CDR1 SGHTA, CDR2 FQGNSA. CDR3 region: CASSGLAASYEQHF. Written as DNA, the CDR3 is TGTGCCAGCAGCGGACTAGCGGCCTCCTACGAGCAGCACTTC.

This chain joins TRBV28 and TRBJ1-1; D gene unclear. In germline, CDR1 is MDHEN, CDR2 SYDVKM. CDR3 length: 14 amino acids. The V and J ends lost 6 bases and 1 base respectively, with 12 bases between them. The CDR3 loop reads CASSGRLRNTEAFF. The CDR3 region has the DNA TGTGCCAGCAGCGGTAGACTGAGGAACACTGAAGCTTTCTTT. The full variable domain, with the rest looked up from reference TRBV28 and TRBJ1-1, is DVKVTQSSRYLVKRTGEKVFLECVQDMDHENMFWYRQDPGLGLRLIYFSYDVKMKEKGDIPEGYSVSREKKERFSLILESASTNQTSMYLCASSGRLRNTEAFFGQGTRLTVV.

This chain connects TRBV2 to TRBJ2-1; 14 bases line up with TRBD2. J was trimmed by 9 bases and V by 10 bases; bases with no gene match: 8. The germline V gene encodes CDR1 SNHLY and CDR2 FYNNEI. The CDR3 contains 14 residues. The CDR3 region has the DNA TGTGCCACCCTGACTAGCGGGGGGGCTGGTGAGCAGTTCTTC. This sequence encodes CATLTSGGAGEQFF.

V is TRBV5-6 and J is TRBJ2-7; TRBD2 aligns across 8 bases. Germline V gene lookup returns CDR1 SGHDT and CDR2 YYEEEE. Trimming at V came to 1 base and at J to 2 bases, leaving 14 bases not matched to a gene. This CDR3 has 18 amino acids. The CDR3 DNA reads TGTGCCAGCAGCTTGTTTGTATTAGCGGGGTCACTTCCCTACGAGCAGTACTTC. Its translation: CASSLFVLAGSLPYEQYF. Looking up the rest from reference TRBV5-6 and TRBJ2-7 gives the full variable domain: DAGVTQSPTHLIKTRGQQVTLRCSPKSGHDTVSWYQQALGQGPQFIFQYYEEEERQRGNFPDRFSGHQFPNYSSELNVNALLLGDSALYLCASSLFVLAGSLPYEQYFGPGTRLTVT.

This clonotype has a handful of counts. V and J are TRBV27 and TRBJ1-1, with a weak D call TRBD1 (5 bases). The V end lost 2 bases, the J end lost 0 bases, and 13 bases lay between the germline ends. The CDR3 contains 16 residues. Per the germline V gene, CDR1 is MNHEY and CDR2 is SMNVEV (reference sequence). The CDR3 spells CASSLGARELNTEAFF. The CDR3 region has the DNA TGTGCCAGCAGTTTAGGGGCCAGGGAGTTGAACACTGAAGCTTTCTTT.

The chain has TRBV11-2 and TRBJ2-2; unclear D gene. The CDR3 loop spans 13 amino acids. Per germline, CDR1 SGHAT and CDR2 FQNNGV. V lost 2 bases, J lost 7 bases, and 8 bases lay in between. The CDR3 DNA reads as TGTGCCAGCAGCTTATTGGAGTTCGGGGAGCTGTTTTTT. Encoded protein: CASSLLEFGELFF.

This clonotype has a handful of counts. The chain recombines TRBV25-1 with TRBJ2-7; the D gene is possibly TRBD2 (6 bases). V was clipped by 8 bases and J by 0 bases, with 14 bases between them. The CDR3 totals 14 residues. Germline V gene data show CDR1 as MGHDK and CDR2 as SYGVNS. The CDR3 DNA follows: TGTGCCAGCGGACCCCGGGGGAACTCCTACGAGCAGTACTTC. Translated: CASGPRGNSYEQYF.

The DNA for the CDR3 is TGCAGTGCTAGAGATTTGGCCTCTGGGGCCAACGTCCTGACTTTC. Translating it yields CSARDLASGANVLTF. The rearrangement uses TRBV20-1 and TRBJ2-6; D is ambiguous. The CDR3 has 15 residues. Trimming took 0 bases from V and 0 from J, leaving 6 bases between them. CDR1 is DFQATT and CDR2 is SNEGSKA in the germline V gene (reference sequence).

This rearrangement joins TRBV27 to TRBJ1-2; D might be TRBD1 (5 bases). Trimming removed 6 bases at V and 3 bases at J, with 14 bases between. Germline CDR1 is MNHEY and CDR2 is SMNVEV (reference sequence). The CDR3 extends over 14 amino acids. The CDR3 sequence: CASRTRGGHYGYTF. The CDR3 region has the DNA TGTGCCAGCAGAACAAGGGGAGGGCACTATGGCTACACCTTC.

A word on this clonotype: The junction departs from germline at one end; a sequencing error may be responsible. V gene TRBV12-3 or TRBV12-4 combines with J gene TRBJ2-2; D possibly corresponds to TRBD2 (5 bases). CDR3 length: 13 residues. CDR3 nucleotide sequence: TGTGCCAGCAGCCTATCGAACACCGGGGAGCTGATTTTT. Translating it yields CASSLSNTGELIF.

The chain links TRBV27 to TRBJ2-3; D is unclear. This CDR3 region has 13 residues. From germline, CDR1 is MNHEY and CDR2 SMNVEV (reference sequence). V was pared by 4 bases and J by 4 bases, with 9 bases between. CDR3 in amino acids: CASSWVLADTQYF. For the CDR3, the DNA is TGTGCCAGCAGTTGGGTCCTCGCAGATACGCAGTATTTT.

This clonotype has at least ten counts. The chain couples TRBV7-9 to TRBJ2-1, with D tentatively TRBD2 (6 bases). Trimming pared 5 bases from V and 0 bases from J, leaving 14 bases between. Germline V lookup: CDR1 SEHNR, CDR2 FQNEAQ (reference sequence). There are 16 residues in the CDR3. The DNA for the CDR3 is TGTGCCAGCAGCCCAAATAGCGGAAGCTCCTACAATGAGCAGTTCTTC. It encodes CASSPNSGSSYNEQFF.

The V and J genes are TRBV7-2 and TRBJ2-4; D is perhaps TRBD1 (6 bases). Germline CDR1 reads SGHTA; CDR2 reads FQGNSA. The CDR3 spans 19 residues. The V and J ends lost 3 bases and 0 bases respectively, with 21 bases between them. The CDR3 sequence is CASSFGDKTLTLAKNIQYF. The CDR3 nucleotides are TGTGCCAGCAGCTTCGGGGACAAGACCCTTACTTTAGCCAAAAACATTCAGTACTTC.

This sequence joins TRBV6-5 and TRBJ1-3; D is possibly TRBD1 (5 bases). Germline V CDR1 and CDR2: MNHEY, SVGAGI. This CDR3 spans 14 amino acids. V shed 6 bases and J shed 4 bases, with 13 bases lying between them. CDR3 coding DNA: TGTGCCAGCAGACCCGGGGGAACAGGAAACACCATATATTTT. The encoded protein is CASRPGGTGNTIYF.

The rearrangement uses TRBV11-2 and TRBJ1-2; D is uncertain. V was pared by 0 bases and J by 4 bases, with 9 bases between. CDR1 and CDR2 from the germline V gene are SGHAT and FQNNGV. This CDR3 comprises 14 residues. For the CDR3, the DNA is TGTGCCAGCAGCTTAGATCTGCCTATCTATGGCTACACCTTC. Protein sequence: CASSLDLPIYGYTF.

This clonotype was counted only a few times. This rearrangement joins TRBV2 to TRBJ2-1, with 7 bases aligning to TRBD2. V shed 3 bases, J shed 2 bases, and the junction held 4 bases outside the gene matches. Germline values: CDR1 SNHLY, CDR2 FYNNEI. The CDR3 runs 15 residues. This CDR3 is CASSEGGEPYNEQFF. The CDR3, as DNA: TGTGCCAGCAGTGAGGGGGGGGAGCCCTACAATGAGCAGTTCTTC.

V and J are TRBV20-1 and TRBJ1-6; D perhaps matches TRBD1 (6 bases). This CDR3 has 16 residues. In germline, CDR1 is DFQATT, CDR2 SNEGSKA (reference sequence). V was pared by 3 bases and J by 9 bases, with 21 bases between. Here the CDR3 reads CSARTVSGAAGSPLHF. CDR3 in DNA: TGCAGTGCTAGGACGGTTTCAGGGGCGGCTGGTTCACCCCTCCACTTT.

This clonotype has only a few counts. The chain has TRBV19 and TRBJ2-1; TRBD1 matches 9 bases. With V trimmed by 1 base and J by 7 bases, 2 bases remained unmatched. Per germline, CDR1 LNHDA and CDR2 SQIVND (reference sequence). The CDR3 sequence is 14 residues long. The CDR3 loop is CASSIGDRVNEQFF. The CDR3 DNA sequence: TGTGCCAGTAGTATAGGGGACAGGGTAAATGAGCAGTTCTTC. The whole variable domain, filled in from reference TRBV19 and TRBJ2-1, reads DGGITQSPKYLFRKEGQNVTLSCEQNLNHDAMYWYRQDPGQGLRLIYYSQIVNDFQKGDIAEGYSVSREKKESFPLTVTSAQKNPTAFYLCASSIGDRVNEQFFGPGTRLTVL.

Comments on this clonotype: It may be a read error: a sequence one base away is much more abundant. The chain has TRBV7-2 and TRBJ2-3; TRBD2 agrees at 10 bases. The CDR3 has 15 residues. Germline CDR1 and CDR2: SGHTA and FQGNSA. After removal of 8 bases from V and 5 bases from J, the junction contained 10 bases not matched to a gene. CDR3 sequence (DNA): TGTGCCAGCGGCCCCAGCGGGGGGGGGGGAGATACGCAGTATTTT. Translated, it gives CASGPSGGGGDTQYF.

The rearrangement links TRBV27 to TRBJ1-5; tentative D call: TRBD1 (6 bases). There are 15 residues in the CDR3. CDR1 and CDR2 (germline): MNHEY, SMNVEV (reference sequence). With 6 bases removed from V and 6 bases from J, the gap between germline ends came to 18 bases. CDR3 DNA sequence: TGTGCCAGCAGCCCCGCAGGGGCTGGAGGTCAGCCCCAGCATTTT. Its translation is CASSPAGAGGQPQHF.

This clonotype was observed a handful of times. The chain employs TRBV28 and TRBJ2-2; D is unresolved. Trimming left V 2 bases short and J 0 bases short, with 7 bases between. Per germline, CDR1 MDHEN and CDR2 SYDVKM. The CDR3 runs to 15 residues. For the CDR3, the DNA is TGTGCCAGCAGTTTACCACACGCGAACACCGGGGAGCTGTTTTTT. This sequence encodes CASSLPHANTGELFF.

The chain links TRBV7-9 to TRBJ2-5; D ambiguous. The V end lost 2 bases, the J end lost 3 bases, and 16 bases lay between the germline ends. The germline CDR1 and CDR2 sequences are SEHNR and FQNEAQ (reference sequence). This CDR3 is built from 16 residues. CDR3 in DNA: TGTGCCAGCAGCTTACCCCGTGGGCGTTTAAAAGAGACCCAGTACTTC. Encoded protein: CASSLPRGRLKETQYF.

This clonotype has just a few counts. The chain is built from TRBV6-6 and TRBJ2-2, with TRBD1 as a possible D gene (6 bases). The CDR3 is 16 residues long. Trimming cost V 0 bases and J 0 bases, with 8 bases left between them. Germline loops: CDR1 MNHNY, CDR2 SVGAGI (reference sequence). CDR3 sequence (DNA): TGTGCCAGCAGTTACTCGCAGGGGCCGAACACCGGGGAGCTGTTTTTT. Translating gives CASSYSQGPNTGELFF.

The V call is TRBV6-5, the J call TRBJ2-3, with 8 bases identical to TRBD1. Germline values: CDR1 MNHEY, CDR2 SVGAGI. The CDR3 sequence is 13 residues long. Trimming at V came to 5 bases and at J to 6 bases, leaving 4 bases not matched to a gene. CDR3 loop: CASSIYRGDTQYF. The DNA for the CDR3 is TGTGCCAGCAGTATATACAGGGGGGATACGCAGTATTTT.

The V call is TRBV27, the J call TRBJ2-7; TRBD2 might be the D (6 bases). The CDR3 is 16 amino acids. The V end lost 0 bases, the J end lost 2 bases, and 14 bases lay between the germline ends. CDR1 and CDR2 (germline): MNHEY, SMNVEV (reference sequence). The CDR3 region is CASSLSIGSLPYEQYV. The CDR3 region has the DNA TGTGCCAGCAGTTTATCGATCGGGAGTTTGCCCTACGAGCAGTACGTC.

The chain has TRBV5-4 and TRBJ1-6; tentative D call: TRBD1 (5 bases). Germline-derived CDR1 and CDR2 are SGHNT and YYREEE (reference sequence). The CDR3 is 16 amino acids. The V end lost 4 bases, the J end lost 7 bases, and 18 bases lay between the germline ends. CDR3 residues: CASSRTAMGPNSPLHF. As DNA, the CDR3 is TGTGCCAGCAGCAGGACGGCCATGGGGCCGAATTCACCCCTCCACTTT.

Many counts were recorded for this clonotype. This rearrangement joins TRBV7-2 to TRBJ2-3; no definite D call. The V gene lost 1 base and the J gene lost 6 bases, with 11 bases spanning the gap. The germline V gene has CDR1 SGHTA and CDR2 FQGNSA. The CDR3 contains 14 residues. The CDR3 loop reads CASSLVSHGDTQYF. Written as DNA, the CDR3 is TGTGCCAGCAGCTTAGTGTCCCATGGGGATACGCAGTATTTT.

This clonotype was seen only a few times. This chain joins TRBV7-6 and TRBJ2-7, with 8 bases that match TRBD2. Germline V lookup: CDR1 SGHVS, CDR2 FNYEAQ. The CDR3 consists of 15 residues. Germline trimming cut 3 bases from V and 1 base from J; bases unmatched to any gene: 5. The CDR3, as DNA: TGTGCCAGCAGCTTCAAACTAGCGGTTTCCTACGAGCAGTACTTC. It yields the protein CASSFKLAVSYEQYF.

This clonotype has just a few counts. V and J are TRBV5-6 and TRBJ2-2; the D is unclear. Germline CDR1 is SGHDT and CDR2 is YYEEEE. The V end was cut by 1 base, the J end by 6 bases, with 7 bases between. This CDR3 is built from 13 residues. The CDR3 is CASSLNSAGELFF. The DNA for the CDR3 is TGTGCCAGCAGCTTGAATTCGGCCGGGGAGCTGTTTTTT.